This T cell receptor beta chain was found in a study of T cell responses to AZD1222 COVID-19 vaccine. Whole-study findings and limits: Two AZD1222 administrations were followed by greater Spike-specific TCR breadth and depth.

In regard to this clone: Its antigen is as yet unknown.

Sequenced by immunoSEQ multiplex PCR; TCRdb stores in-frame clones only, minus some. The table shows over 85,000 clones, with 81% occurring only once. This sequence originates from an adult in good health. The sequencing used peripheral blood, collected on day 0 of AZD1222 vaccination.

The CDR3 protein is CASSSDRDEQFF. The CDR3 nucleotides are TGTGCCAGCAGCTCCGACCGGGATGAGCAGTTCTTC. V gene TRBV5-4 combines with J gene TRBJ2-1, with no clear D. This CDR3 region has 12 residues. The V end lost 3 bases, the J end lost 8 bases, and 9 bases lay between the germline ends. The germline gives CDR1 SGHNT, CDR2 YYREEE (reference sequence).